The 13 T cell receptor beta chains reported below all come from one sample, sequenced in a study of T cells after yellow fever vaccination. TCRdb called the 5' RACE reads again in MiXCR, with one record for every CDR3 protein. The sample shows around 590,000 distinct CDR3 sequences, 10% to 15% of them seen only once. The material was PBMCs, obtained on the day of the yellow fever booster vaccination. The receptors stem from a man under 40 who received the YFV17D yellow fever vaccine.

This clonotype came up many times. The chain joins TRBV20-1 to TRBJ2-3; TRBD1 aligns across 9 bases. The CDR3 extends over 15 amino acids. V lost 4 bases and J lost 3; bases outside the gene matches: 8. The germline gives CDR1 DFQATT, CDR2 SNEGSKA (reference sequence). Here the CDR3 DNA reads TGCAGTGCTACAACCGGGACAGGGAGGACAGATACGCAGTATTTT. This sequence encodes CSATTGTGRTDTQYF.

The V and J genes are TRBV20-1 and TRBJ2-3, with D tentatively TRBD1 (5 bases). This CDR3 is built from 15 residues. Between the trimmed V and J ends, which lost 3 bases and 4 bases, there was a span of 17 bases. Germline V CDR1 and CDR2: DFQATT, SNEGSKA (reference sequence). The DNA of the CDR3 is TGCAGTGCTAGCTCAGGGTTCGCGATAGCAGATACGCAGTATTTT. This codes for CSASSGFAIADTQYF.

The rearrangement uses TRBV5-6 and TRBJ1-1; 10 bases align to TRBD1. CDR3 length: 15 residues. V lost 5 bases, J lost 4 bases, and 8 bases stayed unmatched. Germline loops: CDR1 SGHDT, CDR2 YYEEEE. The CDR3 sequence: CASSSLGQGGTEAFF. Written as DNA, the CDR3 is TGTGCCAGCAGTTCTCTTGGACAGGGGGGCACTGAAGCTTTCTTT.

The chain links TRBV9 to TRBJ2-7; D is perhaps TRBD2 (5 bases). Per the germline V gene, CDR1 is SGDLS and CDR2 is YYNGEE. Deletions cut 5 bases from V and 7 bases from J, with 22 bases between. This CDR3 has 15 residues. The CDR3 here is CASSPDGGPPWEQYF. CDR3 in DNA: TGTGCCAGCAGTCCTGACGGCGGGCCACCGTGGGAGCAGTACTTC.

This chain joins TRBV20-1 and TRBJ2-3; D might be TRBD2 (6 bases). Germline V gene lookup returns CDR1 DFQATT and CDR2 SNEGSKA (reference sequence). Trimming pared 4 bases from V and 0 bases from J, leaving 20 bases between. The CDR3 has 17 amino acids. DNA of the CDR3: TGCAGTGCTACTACCATTAGCGGTTACTTTAGCACAGATACGCAGTATTTT. Its protein is CSATTISGYFSTDTQYF.

This clonotype was picked up a small number of times. This rearrangement joins TRBV6-1 to TRBJ2-7; weak D call: TRBD1 (5 bases). Germline V gene data show CDR1 as MNHNS and CDR2 as SASEGT. This CDR3 has 14 residues. Trimming pared 8 bases from V and 4 bases from J, leaving 18 bases between. The CDR3 is CASSSPGSAYEQYF. The CDR3 DNA reads TGTGCCAGCTCCTCCCCAGGGTCTGCGTACGAGCAGTACTTC.

J is TRBJ2-3 and V is TRBV4-3, with D unresolved. CDR1 and CDR2 (germline): LGHNA, YSLEER. This CDR3 contains 13 residues. Trimming shortened V by 4 bases and J by 2 bases, and 7 bases separated the two germline ends. The CDR3 sequence: CASSRQNTDTQYF. Here the CDR3 DNA reads TGCGCCAGCAGCCGCCAGAACACAGATACGCAGTATTTT.

CDR3 protein: CASSPRSTEAFF. Written as DNA, the CDR3 is TGTGCCAGCAGTCCGAGGAGCACTGAAGCTTTCTTT. The rearrangement links TRBV6-5 to TRBJ1-1; D gene uncertain. The CDR3 is 12 amino acids. V was cut by 5 bases and J by 4 bases, with 8 bases left in between. From germline, CDR1 is MNHEY and CDR2 SVGAGI.

This clonotype was detected only a few times. The gene calls are TRBV6-1 and TRBJ1-4, with D possibly being TRBD1 (6 bases). Deletions cut 6 bases from V and 5 bases from J, with 13 bases between. This CDR3 is built from 14 residues. Germline V lookup: CDR1 MNHNS, CDR2 SASEGT. The CDR3 here is CASRLGGSNEKLFF. The CDR3 DNA sequence: TGTGCCAGCAGACTAGGGGGGTCGAATGAAAAACTGTTTTTT.

The chain combines TRBV29-1 with TRBJ1-6; D gene unclear. V was trimmed by 7 bases and J by 10 bases, leaving 14 bases between them. The CDR3 covers 12 residues. CDR1 SQVTM and CDR2 ANQGSEA come from the germline V gene. The CDR3 nucleotides are TGCAGCGCCGGGAGGGCGGTGTCACCCCTCCACTTT. Translation: CSAGRAVSPLHF.

This rearrangement joins TRBV25-1 to TRBJ2-7; possibly TRBD2 for D (7 bases). Germline assignment: CDR1 MGHDK and CDR2 SYGVNS. This CDR3 is 13 amino acids long. V was pared by 6 bases and J by 4 bases, with 13 bases between. CDR3 nucleotides: TGTGCCAGCAGCGAGGGGGGGATATACGAGCAGTACTTC. Protein product: CASSEGGIYEQYF.

This clonotype was detected a few times. The chain couples TRBV19 to TRBJ2-1, with 7 bases fitting TRBD1. This CDR3 spans 14 amino acids. The germline V gene has CDR1 LNHDA and CDR2 SQIVND (reference sequence). J lost 9 bases, V lost 7 bases, and 12 bases had no gene match. CDR3 nucleotide sequence: TGTGCCAGTAATGGCCAGGGGGTGTTTGGTGAGCAGTTCTTC. Its translation: CASNGQGVFGEQFF.

CDR3 in amino acids: CASSLDPYSTDTQYF. CDR3 coding DNA: TGTGCCAGCAGCTTAGACCCCTATAGCACAGATACGCAGTATTTT. The chain employs TRBV7-2 and TRBJ2-3; D is unclear. CDR3 size: 15 residues. Germline V gene data show CDR1 as SGHTA and CDR2 as FQGNSA. V was shortened by 1 base and J by 0 bases, with 8 bases between the two germline ends.